This record covers a single T cell receptor (beta chain). What it recognizes is unknown. This specimen belongs to a study of cytomegalovirus exposure and HLA in healthy donors. Study-wide findings and caveats: A later analysis found common viral pathogens apparently linked to several of the most significant clusters. Donors were assumed by presence/absence analyses to have roughly uniform sequencing depth.

V shed 4 bases and J shed 7 bases, with 11 bases lying between them. CDR3 length: 12 amino acids. The V gene's germline CDR1 is SGHRS and CDR2 YFSETQ. The PCR contained 60 Vbeta and 13 Jbeta primers. In the authors' workflow: In a later analysis, around 12 million of some 80 million unique beta chains occurred in at least two donors. This table comes from immunoSEQ multiplex PCR, and its TCRdb copy is limited to in-frame clones, with some not included. The DNA gave D and trimming, while V, J and clone size come from that table. The top ten hold just over 1% of the sample, which has roughly 130,000 clones, approximately 80% seen once.

The chain is built from TRBV5-1 and TRBJ1-2; the D gene is possibly TRBD1 (5 bases). The TCR comes from a human donor in good health. Sequencing was performed on PBMCs. The DNA of the CDR3 is TGCGCCAGCAGCCCGGGGGGATTTGGCTACACCTTC. Translating it yields CASSPGGFGYTF.